This T cell receptor (beta chain) is drawn from a study of a mutant IDH1 vaccine in newly diagnosed glioma. Study as a whole: Vaccination was launched 4-6 weeks after radiotherapy alone, or with temozolomide cycles. An approximately 62% male, approximately 38% female split and a mean age of approximately 40 years characterized treated patients. Standard pretreatment was either radiotherapy, temozolomide, or, for most, radiochemotherapy with temozolomide.

Only in-frame clones appear in the TCRdb table, and some are missing; sequencing was by immunoSEQ multiplex PCR. The sample has 50,000 to 70,000 clones, around four fifths seen once. This clone was counted a few times. Its antigen remains unidentified. Documented time point: week 47, end of study. Alongside topical imiquimod, each dose of vaccine comprised 300 ug of mutant IDH1 20-mer peptide. Trimming pared 4 bases from V and 1 base from J, leaving 10 bases between. Looked up from germline, CDR1 is SQVTM and CDR2 is ANQGSEA. The CDR3 is 13 amino acids. Findings and caveats of the study: No link was apparently found between pseudoprogression and changes in top peripheral T cell clonotypes.

V is TRBV29-1 and J is TRBJ1-1, with D possibly matching TRBD1 (5 bases). The sample was PBMCs, taken from a glioma patient whose treatment included an IDH1 peptide vaccine. The receptor's source is a woman in her forties or fifties with glioma. CDR3 loop: CSVAVTANTEAFF. CDR3 sequence (DNA): TGCAGCGTTGCCGTGACAGCGAACACTGAAGCTTTCTTT.